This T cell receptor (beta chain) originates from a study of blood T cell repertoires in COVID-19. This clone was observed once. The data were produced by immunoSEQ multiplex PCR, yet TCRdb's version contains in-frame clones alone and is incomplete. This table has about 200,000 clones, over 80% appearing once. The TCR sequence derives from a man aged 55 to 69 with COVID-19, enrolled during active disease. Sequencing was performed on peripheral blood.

The CDR3 nucleotides read TGCGCCAGCAGCCAAGAACCCCGGACAGGGAGGGCCTCCTATAATTCACCCCTCCACTTT. This translates into CASSQEPRTGRASYNSPLHF. This sequence joins TRBV4-1 and TRBJ1-6, with TRBD1 identical over 8 bases. Germline CDR1 is MGHRA and CDR2 is YSYEKL. V trimming: 0 bases; J trimming: 0 bases; junction bases outside the gene matches: 10. This CDR3 is built from 20 residues.